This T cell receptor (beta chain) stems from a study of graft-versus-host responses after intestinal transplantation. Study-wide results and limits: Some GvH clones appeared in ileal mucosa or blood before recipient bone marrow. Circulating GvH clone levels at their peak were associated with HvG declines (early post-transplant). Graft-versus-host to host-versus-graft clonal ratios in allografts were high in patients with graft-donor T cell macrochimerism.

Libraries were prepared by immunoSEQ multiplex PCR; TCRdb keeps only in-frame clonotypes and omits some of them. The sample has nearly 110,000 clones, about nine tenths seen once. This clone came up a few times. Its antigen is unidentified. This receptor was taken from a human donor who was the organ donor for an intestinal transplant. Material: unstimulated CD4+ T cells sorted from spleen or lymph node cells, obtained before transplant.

The CDR3 DNA follows: TGTGCCTGCCATAGAGGAGGGGGGGACTATGGCTACACCTTC. It yields the protein CACHRGGGDYGYTF. This chain uses TRBV30 with TRBJ1-2, with D tentatively TRBD1 (6 bases). V shed 6 bases and J shed 3 bases, with 17 bases lying between them. Germline loops: CDR1 GTSNPN, CDR2 SVGIG (reference sequence). The CDR3 has 14 amino acids.